This record looks at one TCR beta chain sequence and its context. What it binds is unknown. Repertoires were generated with immunoSEQ multiplex PCR, while TCRdb's copy carries only in-frame clones and drops some. The profile covers under 5,000 clones, with less than 95% appearing a single time and 6.3% taken by the ten largest. The V end lost 0 bases, the J end lost 0 bases, and 2 bases lay between the germline ends. This CDR3 has 13 residues. Germline V gives CDR1 PRHDT, CDR2 FYEKMQ (reference sequence). These data originate in a study of T cell clonotyping in hematopoietic cell transplantation. General study results and limits: After transplant, recipient diversity fell while pathologically expanded clonotypes grew through day 180. At the given depth, recipient repertoires were over 95% de novo clonotypes. Higher Inverse Simpson Index values in graft donor and pretransplant recipient predicted broader posttransplant TCR diversity.

The V call is TRBV13, the J call TRBJ1-1; D gene ambiguous. The sample in question was PBMCs, obtained 180 days after allogeneic stem cell transplant. This TCR came from a male patient aged 60 to 75 who had an allogeneic stem cell transplant from a related donor, so the T cells may come from the graft donor. Some clones in this sample may be carry-over from other donors' samples. This CDR3 is CASSLGVNTEAFF. CDR3 bases: TGTGCCAGCAGCTTAGGGGTGAACACTGAAGCTTTCTTT.